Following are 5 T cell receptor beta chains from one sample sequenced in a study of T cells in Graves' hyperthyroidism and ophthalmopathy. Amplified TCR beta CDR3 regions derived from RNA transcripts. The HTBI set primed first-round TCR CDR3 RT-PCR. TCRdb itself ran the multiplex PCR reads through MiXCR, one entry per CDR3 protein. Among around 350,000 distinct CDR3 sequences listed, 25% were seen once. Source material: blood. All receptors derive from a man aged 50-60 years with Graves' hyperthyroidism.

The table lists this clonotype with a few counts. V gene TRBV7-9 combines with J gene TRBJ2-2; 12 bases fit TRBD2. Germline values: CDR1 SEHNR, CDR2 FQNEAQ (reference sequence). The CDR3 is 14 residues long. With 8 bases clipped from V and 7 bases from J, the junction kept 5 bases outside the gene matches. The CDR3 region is CASRELAGGGELFF. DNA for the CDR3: TGTGCCAGCCGGGAACTAGCGGGAGGCGGGGAGCTGTTTTTT.

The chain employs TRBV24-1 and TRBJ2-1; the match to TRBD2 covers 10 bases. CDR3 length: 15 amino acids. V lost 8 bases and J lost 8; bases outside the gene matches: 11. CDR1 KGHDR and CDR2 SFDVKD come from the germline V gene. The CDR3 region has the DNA TGTGCCACCACTCAGTCGGGACTAGCGATGCATGAGCAGTTCTTC. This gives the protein CATTQSGLAMHEQFF.

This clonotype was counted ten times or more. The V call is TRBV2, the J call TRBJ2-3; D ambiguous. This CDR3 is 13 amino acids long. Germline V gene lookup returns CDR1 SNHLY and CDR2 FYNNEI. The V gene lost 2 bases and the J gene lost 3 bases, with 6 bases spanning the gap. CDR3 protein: CASSETPTDTQYF. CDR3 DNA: TGTGCCAGCAGTGAAACCCCAACAGATACGCAGTATTTT.

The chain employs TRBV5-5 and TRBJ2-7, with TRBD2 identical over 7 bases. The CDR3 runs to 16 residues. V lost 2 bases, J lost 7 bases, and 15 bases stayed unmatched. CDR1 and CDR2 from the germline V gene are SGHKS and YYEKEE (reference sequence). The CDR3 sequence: CASSFGFTGGRSEQYF. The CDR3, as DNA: TGTGCCAGCAGCTTCGGGTTCACGGGAGGCAGGAGTGAGCAGTACTTC.

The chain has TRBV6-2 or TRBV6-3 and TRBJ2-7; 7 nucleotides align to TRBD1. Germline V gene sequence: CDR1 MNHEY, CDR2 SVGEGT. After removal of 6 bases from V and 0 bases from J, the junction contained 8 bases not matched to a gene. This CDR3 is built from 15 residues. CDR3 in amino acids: CASRPSGTVSYEQYF. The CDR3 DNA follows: TGTGCCAGCAGACCGAGTGGGACAGTCTCCTACGAGCAGTACTTC.